The next 24 T cell receptor beta chains were all read from a single sample in a study of blood T cell repertoires in COVID-19. Measured with immunoSEQ multiplex PCR; TCRdb has only the in-frame clones, and not every one. The sample records around 140,000 clones, 65% to 85% being singletons. Material: peripheral blood. These receptors all come from a woman older than 75 with acute or convalescent COVID-19.

This clone was recorded once. The rearrangement uses TRBV5-6 and TRBJ2-7; unclear D gene. The CDR3 contains 13 residues. The ends were cut back, 0 bases at V and 4 bases at J, with 8 bases in the middle. CDR1 is SGHDT and CDR2 is YYEEEE in the germline V gene. The CDR3 sequence: CASSLGARYEQYF. For the CDR3, the DNA is TGTGCCAGCAGCTTGGGGGCCAGATACGAGCAGTACTTC.

The rearrangement joins TRBV5-4 to TRBJ1-2, with D maybe TRBD1 (6 bases). Germline CDR1 is SGHNT and CDR2 is YYREEE (reference sequence). The CDR3 runs to 14 residues. Deletions cut 1 base from V and 3 bases from J, with 10 bases between. The CDR3 loop is CASSLRGTYYGYTF. The CDR3 DNA follows: TGTGCCAGCAGCTTGAGGGGGACGTACTATGGCTACACCTTC.

V usage is TRBV30 and J usage is TRBJ1-6, with TRBD1 identical over 9 bases. Germline trimming cut 2 bases from V and 11 bases from J; bases unmatched to any gene: 7. The CDR3 sequence is 14 residues long. Germline V gene data show CDR1 as GTSNPN and CDR2 as SVGIG (reference sequence). In nucleotides, the CDR3 is TGTGCCTGGAGTCCGGGCGGACAGGGGCCACCCCTCCACTTT. This sequence encodes CAWSPGGQGPPLHF.

The chain joins TRBV18 to TRBJ2-3, with 11 bases matching TRBD1. The CDR3 totals 15 residues. The germline gives CDR1 KGHSH, CDR2 LQKENI. V lost 3 bases to trimming and J lost 4 bases; unmatched junction nucleotides: 3. The CDR3 nucleotides read TGTGCCAGCTCACCGGGACAGGGGGTCGCAGATACGCAGTATTTT. Protein: CASSPGQGVADTQYF.

The CDR3 nucleotides are TGTGCCAGCAGTTTCCCAGGGGGCAAGGACTATGGCTACACCTTC. Encoded protein: CASSFPGGKDYGYTF. The chain links TRBV6-1 to TRBJ1-2; TRBD1 aligns across 8 bases. Germline V gene data show CDR1 as MNHNS and CDR2 as SASEGT. The length of the CDR3 is 15 residues. J gave up 3 bases and V 5 bases, and 8 bases lay outside the gene matches.

The chain links TRBV2 to TRBJ2-2, with TRBD1 identical over 8 bases. CDR1 and CDR2 from the germline V gene are SNHLY and FYNNEI. The CDR3 is 16 residues long. Unmatched junction bases numbered 13, after V lost 6 bases and J lost 7 bases. CDR3 in amino acids: CASSARGQGAIGELFF. The CDR3 bases are TGTGCCAGCAGCGCCAGAGGGCAGGGGGCAATCGGGGAGCTGTTTTTT.

This clone was seen a single time. The chain links TRBV5-6 to TRBJ1-2; tentatively, D is TRBD1 (5 bases). Trimming shortened V by 2 bases and J by 4 bases, and 12 bases separated the two germline ends. The CDR3 has 14 amino acids. Germline lookup yields CDR1 SGHDT and CDR2 YYEEEE. The DNA of the CDR3 is TGTGCCAGCAGCTTCCGGACAAGCCTCTATGGCTACACCTTC. It is translated as CASSFRTSLYGYTF.

The rearrangement joins TRBV6-2 or TRBV6-3 to TRBJ1-5; 8 nucleotides agree with TRBD1. With V trimmed by 2 bases and J by 1 base, 4 bases remained unmatched. Germline V lookup: CDR1 MNHEY, CDR2 SVGEGT. CDR3 size: 16 residues. In nucleotides, the CDR3 is TGTGCCAGCAGTTACAGTGGGACAGGAAGCAATCAGCCCCAGCATTTT. It translates to CASSYSGTGSNQPQHF.

J is TRBJ1-2 and V is TRBV5-6; 7 bases are a match to TRBD1. The CDR3 consists of 13 residues. Germline CDR1 and CDR2: SGHDT and YYEEEE. The trim removed 5 bases at V and 7 bases at J, leaving 8 bases unmatched. DNA for the CDR3: TGTGCCAGCAGAGACAGGGCCTGGGGTGGCTACACCTTC. It yields the protein CASRDRAWGGYTF.

The chain carries TRBV3-1 (or the pseudogene TRBV3-2) and TRBJ2-7, with D perhaps TRBD2 (5 bases). The V end was cut by 4 bases, the J end by 7 bases, with 17 bases between. The CDR3 covers 14 residues. Germline CDR1 and CDR2: LGHDT and YNNKEL (reference sequence). This CDR3 is CASSPGLTLGEQYF. CDR3 DNA sequence: TGTGCCAGCAGCCCCGGACTGACTCTCGGTGAGCAGTACTTC.

The rearrangement uses TRBV19 and TRBJ1-5; TRBD1 is a possible D gene (6 bases). V lost 2 bases and J 0 bases, leaving 11 bases between the germline ends. This CDR3 spans 16 amino acids. Germline loops: CDR1 LNHDA, CDR2 SQIVND (reference sequence). CDR3 sequence (DNA): TGTGCCAGTAGTATATATGGGGGCTATAGCAATCAGCCCCAGCATTTT. Protein sequence: CASSIYGGYSNQPQHF. The full variable domain, its missing parts supplied by reference TRBV19 and TRBJ1-5, is DGGITQSPKYLFRKEGQNVTLSCEQNLNHDAMYWYRQDPGQGLRLIYYSQIVNDFQKGDIAEGYSVSREKKESFPLTVTSAQKNPTAFYLCASSIYGGYSNQPQHFGDGTRLSIL.

The chain couples TRBV27 to TRBJ1-4, with 9 positions matching TRBD1. V gave up 10 bases and J gave up 6 bases; unmatched junction bases: 3. Germline-derived CDR1 and CDR2 are MNHEY and SMNVEV (reference sequence). This CDR3 region has 12 residues. CDR3 bases: TGTGCCACCCGGACAGGGGATGAAAAACTGTTTTTT. It specifies CATRTGDEKLFF.

The J gene is TRBJ2-7, the V gene TRBV7-2; the D gene is possibly TRBD2 (6 bases). CDR1 and CDR2 from the germline V gene are SGHTA and FQGNSA. This CDR3 is 17 amino acids long. V was cut by 4 bases and J by 1 base, with 20 bases left in between. The CDR3, as DNA: TGTGCCAGCAGCTCACTAGCCGAGGGGTGGTTTTCCTACGAGCAGTACTTC. Translated, it gives CASSSLAEGWFSYEQYF.

This clone has more than one count but fewer than ten. CDR3: CASTGTGVTEAFF. The CDR3 region has the DNA TGTGCCAGCACAGGGACAGGGGTAACTGAAGCTTTCTTT. The chain carries TRBV6-6 and TRBJ1-1, with 10 nucleotides matching TRBD1. J lost 5 bases, V lost 7 bases, and 4 bases had no gene match. Germline V CDR1 and CDR2: MNHNY, SVGAGI (reference sequence). The CDR3 is made up of 13 amino acids.

The rearrangement joins TRBV18 to TRBJ1-6; tentatively, D is TRBD1 (5 bases). The CDR3 sequence is 13 residues long. From germline, CDR1 is KGHSH and CDR2 LQKENI. V was trimmed by 2 bases and J by 15 bases, leaving 14 bases between them. Here the CDR3 DNA reads TGTGCCAGCTCACCATCCGGACATATAGGCCTCCACTTT. Amino acids: CASSPSGHIGLHF.

This chain links TRBV15 with TRBJ2-1; 8 nucleotides agree with TRBD1. The germline CDR1 and CDR2 sequences are LNHNV and YYDKDF (reference sequence). The CDR3 spans 16 residues. After removal of 3 bases from V and 0 bases from J, the junction contained 4 bases not matched to a gene. CDR3 region: CATSRDRDSSYNEQFF. The CDR3, as DNA: TGTGCCACCAGCAGGGACAGGGACAGCTCCTACAATGAGCAGTTCTTC. Full variable domain (missing parts from reference TRBV15 and TRBJ2-1): DAMVIQNPRYQVTQFGKPVTLSCSQTLNHNVMYWYQQKSSQAPKLLFHYYDKDFNNEADTPDNFQSRRPNTSFCFLDIRSPGLGDTAMYLCATSRDRDSSYNEQFFGPGTRLTVL.

The chain joins TRBV19 to TRBJ2-1; the match to TRBD2 covers 10 bases. Per the germline V gene, CDR1 is LNHDA and CDR2 is SQIVND (reference sequence). This CDR3 comprises 16 residues. V lost 3 bases to trimming and J lost 4 bases; unmatched junction nucleotides: 6. CDR3 sequence: CASSMSQREGYNEQFF. As DNA, the CDR3 is TGTGCCAGTAGTATGAGCCAGCGGGAGGGGTACAATGAGCAGTTCTTC. The full variable domain, rest sourced from reference TRBV19 and TRBJ2-1, is DGGITQSPKYLFRKEGQNVTLSCEQNLNHDAMYWYRQDPGQGLRLIYYSQIVNDFQKGDIAEGYSVSREKKESFPLTVTSAQKNPTAFYLCASSMSQREGYNEQFFGPGTRLTVL.

The chain is built from TRBV5-5 and TRBJ1-1, with 8 bases identical to TRBD1. The V and J ends lost 4 bases and 4 bases, in that order; junction bases with no gene match: 6. Germline CDR1 and CDR2: SGHKS and YYEKEE (reference sequence). The length of the CDR3 is 14 residues. The CDR3, as DNA: TGTGCCAGCAGCCATACAACAGGGGGCACTGAAGCTTTCTTT. Amino acids: CASSHTTGGTEAFF.

The V call is TRBV4-3, the J call TRBJ2-7; D is unclear. The V gene's germline CDR1 is LGHNA and CDR2 YSLEER. The length of the CDR3 is 13 residues. The V and J ends lost 3 bases and 0 bases respectively, with 6 bases between them. In nucleotides, the CDR3 is TGCGCCAGCAGCCAGGGCACCTCCTACGAGCAGTACTTC. This translates into CASSQGTSYEQYF.

The chain recombines TRBV6-2 or TRBV6-3 with TRBJ2-7; 12 nucleotides agree with TRBD1. Per the germline V gene, CDR1 is MNHEY and CDR2 is SVGEGT. The CDR3 is 15 residues long. V lost 7 bases to trimming and J lost 4 bases; unmatched junction nucleotides: 8. For the CDR3, the DNA is TGTGCCAGCACCCCCCGGGACAGGGGGCATTACGAGCAGTACTTC. This translates into CASTPRDRGHYEQYF.

The chain links TRBV6-5 to TRBJ2-6; the D is unclear. The V gene lost 7 bases and the J gene lost 2 bases, with 9 bases spanning the gap. Germline V lookup: CDR1 MNHEY, CDR2 SVGAGI. There are 14 residues in the CDR3. CDR3 residues: CASTTLAGANVLTF. Written as DNA, the CDR3 is TGTGCCAGCACTACTTTGGCTGGGGCCAACGTCCTGACTTTC.

The chain employs TRBV7-8 and TRBJ1-5, with D unresolved. In germline, CDR1 is SGHVS, CDR2 FQNEAQ. This CDR3 spans 16 amino acids. Trimming took off 1 base at V and 0 bases at J, with 10 bases between the two ends. CDR3 DNA: TGTGCCAGCAGCTTAGGAGCTATCGCTAGCAATCAGCCCCAGCATTTT. It encodes CASSLGAIASNQPQHF.

The chain is built from TRBV9 and TRBJ1-1; 9 bases are a match to TRBD1. Germline V lookup: CDR1 SGDLS, CDR2 YYNGEE. CDR3 length equals 16 residues. After removal of 3 bases from V and 4 bases from J, the junction contained 10 bases not matched to a gene. Here the CDR3 DNA reads TGTGCCAGCAGCGCCACAGGGGGCTATGAGGGCACTGAAGCTTTCTTT. It specifies CASSATGGYEGTEAFF.

This clone was observed a few times. The chain is built from TRBV4-2 and TRBJ2-7; a weak D match, TRBD2 (6 bases). The CDR3 has 14 residues. Germline V CDR1 and CDR2: LGHNA, YNFKEQ. With 0 bases removed from V and 12 bases from J, the gap between germline ends came to 18 bases. The CDR3 nucleotides read TGTGCCAGCAGCCAAGACCCGGGTAGCGGAGTCATGTACTTC. Translation gives CASSQDPGSGVMYF.